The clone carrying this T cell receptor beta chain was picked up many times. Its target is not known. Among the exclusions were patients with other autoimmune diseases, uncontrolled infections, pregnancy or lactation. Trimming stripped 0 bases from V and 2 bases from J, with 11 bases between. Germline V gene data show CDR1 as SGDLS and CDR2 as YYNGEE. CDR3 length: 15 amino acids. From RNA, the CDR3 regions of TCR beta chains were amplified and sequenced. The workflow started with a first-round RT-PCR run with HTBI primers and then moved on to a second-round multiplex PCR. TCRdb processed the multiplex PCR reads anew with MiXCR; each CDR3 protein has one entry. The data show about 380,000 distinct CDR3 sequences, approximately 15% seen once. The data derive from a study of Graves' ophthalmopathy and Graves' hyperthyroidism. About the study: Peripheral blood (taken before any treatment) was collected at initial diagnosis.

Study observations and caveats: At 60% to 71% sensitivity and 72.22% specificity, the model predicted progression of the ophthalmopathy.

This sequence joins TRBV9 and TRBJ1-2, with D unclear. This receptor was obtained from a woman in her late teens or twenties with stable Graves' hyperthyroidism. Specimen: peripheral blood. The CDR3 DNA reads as TGTGCCAGCAGCGTAGGGGGAGGAAGAAACTATGGCTACACCTTC. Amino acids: CASSVGGGRNYGYTF. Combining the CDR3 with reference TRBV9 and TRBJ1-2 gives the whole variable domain DSGVTQTPKHLITATGQRVTLRCSPRSGDLSVYWYQQSLDQGLQFLIQYYNGEERAKGNILERFSAQQFPDLHSELNLSSLELGDSALYFCASSVGGGRNYGYTFGSGTRLTVV.